The sequence of this TCR beta chain was determined in a study of cytomegalovirus exposure and HLA in healthy donors. Study outcomes and limitations: It was assumed in the presence/absence analyses that sequencing depth was roughly uniform across donors. Later analysis identified 16,951 TCR beta sequences associated with HLA alleles, using a false discovery rate threshold of 0.05.

This CDR3 comprises 12 residues. V was pared by 7 bases and J by 10 bases, with 3 bases of the junction left unmatched. In germline, CDR1 is SQVTM, CDR2 ANQGSEA. This PCR relied on a set of 60 Vbeta primers and 13 Jbeta primers. Authors' methods: In a later analysis, some 10 million of approximately 86 million unique beta chains occurred in at least two donors. The protocol was immunoSEQ multiplex PCR, while the TCRdb copy is restricted to in-frame clones and leaves out a portion. V and J calls and clone size are copied from that table; D and trimming were computed from the DNA. The sample includes around 100,000 clones, 55% to 75% seen only once; the top ten take approximately 9%. As regards this clone: Its target is not known.

The chain joins TRBV29-1 to TRBJ1-6; 11 bases line up with TRBD1. This sequence originates from a man under 40 in good health and CMV-seropositive. Sequenced: PBMCs. In DNA form, the CDR3 reads TGCAGCGCCGGGGACAGGGGGTCACCCCTCCACTTT. Its protein product is CSAGDRGSPLHF. Together with reference TRBV29-1 and TRBJ1-6, the CDR3 gives the full variable domain: SAVISQKPSRDICQRGTSLTIQCQVDSQVTMMFWYRQQPGQSLTLIATANQGSEATYESGFVIDKFPISRPNLTFSTLTVSNMSPEDSSIYLCSAGDRGSPLHFGNGTRLTVT.